This TCR beta chain appears in the sequencing data of a study of T cell repertoires in cytomegalovirus infection. Study background: Well-studied HLA-B-restricted epitopes and recently identified HLA-C-restricted epitopes of CMV were both used in the study. General observations from the study: The cumulative frequency of public TCR beta families distinguished individuals who carried CMV together with the relevant HLA. Predominance within the ex vivo response was attributable to HLA-C-restricted CMV-specific TCR beta clonotypes.

Looked up from germline, CDR1 is MNHEY and CDR2 is SMNVEV (reference sequence). After removal of 11 bases from V and 0 bases from J, the junction contained 8 bases not matched to a gene. This CDR3 contains 14 residues. This clonotype has just one count. The antigen remains unidentified. TCRdb reprocessed the reads via MiXCR and lists one record per CDR3 protein. The sample yields about 770,000 distinct CDR3 sequences, 25% to 30% seen once. The chain links TRBV27 to TRBJ2-7; 9 positions match TRBD2. The sequence came from a human donor in good health (CMV status not recorded). Some clones in this sample may be carry-over from other donors' samples. The sequences come from cultured CD8+ T cells from PBMCs, collected from culture after CMV antigen stimulation. The CDR3 is CASAGGRSSYEQYF. In DNA, the CDR3 is TGTGCCTCAGCGGGGGGTAGAAGCTCCTACGAGCAGTACTTC.